The 26 T cell receptor beta chains below were found in one sample sequenced in a study of identical twins. TCRdb ran MiXCR on the 5' RACE reads and lists one entry per CDR3 protein. The profile shows 450,000 or so distinct CDR3 sequences, approximately 14% of them singletons. The same sample was also studied in work on yellow fever vaccine responses in identical twins.

Source material: CD4+ T cells sorted from blood. The receptor source for this set is a woman aged 18-29 years in good health.

The rearrangement uses TRBV6-2 or TRBV6-3 and TRBJ2-1; D ambiguous. CDR1 MNHEY and CDR2 SVGEGT come from the germline V gene. The CDR3 length is 12 residues. V was pared by 4 bases and J by 9 bases, with 10 bases between. The CDR3 protein is CASSSYMGEQFF. CDR3 in DNA: TGTGCCAGCAGTTCGTACATGGGTGAGCAGTTCTTC.

This clonotype was detected only a few times. The V call is TRBV5-5, the J call TRBJ2-3; D might be TRBD2 (6 bases). V lost 4 bases and J lost 2, with 11 bases in between. Germline-derived CDR1 and CDR2 are SGHKS and YYEKEE (reference sequence). This CDR3 region has 14 residues. CDR3 residues: CASSHRGTTDTQYF. The CDR3 coding sequence is TGTGCCAGCAGCCACCGGGGGACCACAGATACGCAGTATTTT.

This clonotype has only a few counts. J is TRBJ2-1 and V is TRBV6-1; 9 bases are shared with TRBD2. The germline gives CDR1 MNHNS, CDR2 SASEGT. This CDR3 contains 15 residues. After removal of 8 bases from V and 8 bases from J, the junction contained 13 bases not matched to a gene. The CDR3 sequence is CASDGGGRAEDEQFF. The CDR3 DNA reads TGTGCCAGCGACGGGGGCGGGAGGGCCGAGGATGAGCAGTTCTTC.

V gene TRBV7-2 combines with J gene TRBJ2-1; weak D call: TRBD1 (5 bases). Germline V gene lookup returns CDR1 SGHTA and CDR2 FQGNSA. V was cut by 2 bases and J by 1 base, with 9 bases left in between. The CDR3 has 15 residues. The CDR3 region has the DNA TGTGCCAGCAGCTTATCCCCAGGGTCCTACAATGAGCAGTTCTTC. Protein sequence: CASSLSPGSYNEQFF.

The table lists this clonotype with many counts. This chain connects TRBV28 to TRBJ2-2; no clear D gene. The V and J ends lost 8 bases and 5 bases respectively, with 6 bases between them. This CDR3 is 11 amino acids long. The V gene's germline CDR1 is MDHEN and CDR2 SYDVKM. CDR3 sequence reads: CASARTGELFF. For the CDR3, the DNA is TGTGCCAGCGCCCGGACCGGGGAGCTGTTTTTT.

This chain joins TRBV3-1 and TRBJ1-5; D is undetermined. Trimming took 1 base from V and 6 from J, leaving 10 bases between them. CDR3 length: 14 amino acids. Germline assignment: CDR1 LGHDT and CDR2 YNNKEL (reference sequence). The CDR3 DNA follows: TGTGCCAGCAGCCAAGGTGTCATCAGTCAGCCCCAGCATTTT. This translates into CASSQGVISQPQHF.

This clonotype has only a few counts. This chain links TRBV24-1 with TRBJ2-3; a possible D gene is TRBD1 (6 bases). V lost 6 bases and J 7 bases, leaving 13 bases between the germline ends. The CDR3 has 13 residues. The V gene's germline CDR1 is KGHDR and CDR2 SFDVKD. The CDR3 nucleotides read TGTGCCACCAGTCTTCAGGGGTGGCATACGCAGTATTTT. It yields the protein CATSLQGWHTQYF.

This clonotype was counted a few times. V usage is TRBV5-1 and J usage is TRBJ2-3; D unclear. The CDR3 consists of 16 residues. The V and J ends lost 0 bases and 1 base respectively, with 12 bases between them. From germline, CDR1 is SGHRS and CDR2 YFSETQ. CDR3 loop: CASSLGNWDRTDTQYF. DNA for the CDR3: TGCGCCAGCAGCTTGGGTAATTGGGATCGCACAGATACGCAGTATTTT.

The rearrangement uses TRBV9 and TRBJ2-6; maybe TRBD2 (7 bases). V was cut by 7 bases and J by 1 base, with 12 bases left in between. The CDR3 extends over 15 amino acids. Germline V gene lookup returns CDR1 SGDLS and CDR2 YYNGEE. The CDR3 DNA sequence: TGTGCCAGCCGTGGGGGGGCGTCTGGGGCCAACGTCCTGACTTTC. Its protein product is CASRGGASGANVLTF. Full variable domain (missing parts from reference TRBV9 and TRBJ2-6): DSGVTQTPKHLITATGQRVTLRCSPRSGDLSVYWYQQSLDQGLQFLIQYYNGEERAKGNILERFSAQQFPDLHSELNLSSLELGDSALYFCASRGGASGANVLTFGAGSRLTVL.

This clonotype was seen only a few times. The CDR3 loop reads CAIRGQGVFDTGELFF. CDR3 coding DNA: TGTGCCATCAGGGGACAGGGGGTATTTGACACCGGGGAGCTGTTTTTT. The gene calls are TRBV10-3 and TRBJ2-2, with 11 bases matching TRBD1. Per germline, CDR1 ENHRY and CDR2 SYGVKD. The CDR3 is 16 residues long. The V segment lost 6 bases and the J segment 3 bases; nucleotides outside the gene matches: 6.

This clonotype has more than one count but fewer than ten. The rearrangement links TRBV6-1 to TRBJ2-1; 9 bases are a match to TRBD1. Germline values: CDR1 MNHNS, CDR2 SASEGT. V gave up 5 bases and J gave up 8 bases; unmatched junction bases: 7. The CDR3 runs to 14 residues. The CDR3 DNA is TGTGCCAGCAGTCCCGGGACAGGGAGGTATGAGCAGTTCTTC. This codes for CASSPGTGRYEQFF.

The chain links TRBV2 to TRBJ2-7; the D gene could be TRBD1 or TRBD2 (6 bases each). CDR1 is SNHLY, CDR2 FYNNEI, per germline. CDR3 length equals 15 residues. The V end lost 7 bases, the J end lost 2 bases, and 18 bases lay between the germline ends. The CDR3 loop reads CASKWTGAPTYEQYF. The CDR3 DNA is TGTGCCAGCAAGTGGACGGGGGCACCCACCTACGAGCAGTACTTC.

This chain uses TRBV20-1 with TRBJ2-5; D unclear. The CDR3 contains 11 residues. The ends were cut back, 4 bases at V and 14 bases at J, with 17 bases in the middle. Germline V CDR1 and CDR2: DFQATT, SNEGSKA (reference sequence). Here the CDR3 reads CSAKTPGGAYF. CDR3 bases: TGCAGTGCTAAGACCCCTGGCGGAGCTTACTTC.

This rearrangement joins TRBV14 to TRBJ2-3; 9 bases fit TRBD1. Trimming took 5 bases from V and 0 from J; bases not matched to a gene: 12. This CDR3 comprises 18 residues. Germline V gene sequence: CDR1 SGHDN, CDR2 FVKESK. The CDR3 DNA sequence: TGTGCCAGCAGCTATGTAGTGGGGACAGGGCCTAGCACAGATACGCAGTATTTT. Translating it yields CASSYVVGTGPSTDTQYF.

In this sample, this clonotype turned up a few times. The V and J genes are TRBV7-8 and TRBJ2-1; D possibly corresponds to TRBD2 (5 bases). This CDR3 has 13 residues. Trimming left V 5 bases short and J 6 bases short, with 11 bases between. Germline loops: CDR1 SGHVS, CDR2 FQNEAQ. CDR3 sequence reads: CASSRVGVNEQFF. The CDR3 nucleotides are TGTGCCAGCAGCCGCGTCGGGGTCAATGAGCAGTTCTTC.

This clonotype has more than one count but fewer than ten. V is TRBV5-1 and J is TRBJ2-5, with D unresolved. The CDR3 is 15 residues long. The V end was cut by 1 base, the J end by 0 bases, with 10 bases between. CDR1 and CDR2 from the germline V gene are SGHRS and YFSETQ. The CDR3, as DNA: TGCGCCAGCAGCTTGATAGGGTCGTACCAAGAGACCCAGTACTTC. Protein sequence: CASSLIGSYQETQYF. Full variable domain (missing parts from reference TRBV5-1 and TRBJ2-5): KAGVTQTPRYLIKTRGQQVTLSCSPISGHRSVSWYQQTPGQGLQFLFEYFSETQRNKGNFPGRFSGRQFSNSRSEMNVSTLELGDSALYLCASSLIGSYQETQYFGPGTRLLVL.

A few counts support this clonotype. The rearrangement links TRBV7-2 to TRBJ1-2, with TRBD1 matching over 7 bases. The CDR3 length is 16 residues. From germline, CDR1 is SGHTA and CDR2 FQGNSA. After removal of 0 bases from V and 2 bases from J, the junction contained 6 bases not matched to a gene. The CDR3 here is CASSLAPSTGNYGYTF. The CDR3 DNA sequence: TGTGCCAGCAGCTTAGCCCCTTCGACAGGGAACTATGGCTACACCTTC.

The rearrangement joins TRBV25-1 to TRBJ2-1; TRBD1 matches 7 bases. Per the germline V gene, CDR1 is MGHDK and CDR2 is SYGVNS. The CDR3 length is 18 residues. The ends lost 5 bases at V and 4 bases at J; junction bases unmatched: 17. Written as DNA, the CDR3 is TGTGCCAGCAGTCCCCCGAGAGGGGGCCCCGCCCGTTACAATGAGCAGTTCTTC. It is translated as CASSPPRGGPARYNEQFF. Full variable domain (remainder filled in from reference TRBV25-1 and TRBJ2-1): EADIYQTPRYLVIGTGKKITLECSQTMGHDKMYWYQQDPGMELHLIHYSYGVNSTEKGDLSSESTVSRIRTEHFPLTLESARPSHTSQYLCASSPPRGGPARYNEQFFGPGTRLTVL.

This rearrangement joins TRBV11-2 to TRBJ1-6; D call uncertain. The CDR3 covers 15 residues. The germline V gene has CDR1 SGHAT and CDR2 FQNNGV. V lost 2 bases, J lost 6 bases, and 11 bases lay in between. CDR3 residues: CASSLTADLNSPLHF. CDR3 sequence (DNA): TGTGCCAGCAGCTTAACTGCGGACCTTAATTCACCCCTCCACTTT.

The genes are TRBV20-1 and TRBJ1-2, with D unclear. The CDR3 length is 14 residues. Trimming pared 3 bases from V and 1 base from J, leaving 12 bases between. Germline values: CDR1 DFQATT, CDR2 SNEGSKA (reference sequence). The CDR3 region is CSASPGGDNYGYTF. The CDR3, as DNA: TGCAGTGCTAGCCCGGGTGGGGATAACTATGGCTACACCTTC.

The chain couples TRBV7-2 to TRBJ2-4; D unclear. CDR3 length: 14 residues. CDR1 is SGHTA and CDR2 is FQGNSA in the germline V gene. The V and J ends lost 2 bases and 4 bases respectively, with 9 bases between them. The CDR3 DNA reads TGTGCCAGCAGCTTAAGATCCGAGAAAAACATTCAGTACTTC. Its protein product is CASSLRSEKNIQYF.

The rearrangement uses TRBV28 and TRBJ2-3; TRBD2 aligns across 8 bases. CDR1 MDHEN and CDR2 SYDVKM come from the germline V gene. The CDR3 length is 16 residues. The ends lost 3 bases at V and 10 bases at J; junction bases unmatched: 15. CDR3 in DNA: TGTGCCAGCAGTTTGAGGCCGGGACTAGTTTCCGTTGCGCAGTATTTT. Residues: CASSLRPGLVSVAQYF.

This clonotype has more than one count but fewer than ten. The J gene is TRBJ2-3, the V gene TRBV5-1; 9 positions match TRBD2. Germline V gives CDR1 SGHRS, CDR2 YFSETQ. The V and J ends lost 4 bases and 4 bases, in that order; junction bases with no gene match: 4. This CDR3 is 14 amino acids long. CDR3 region: CASSMREGPDTQYF. The CDR3 region has the DNA TGCGCCAGCAGCATGCGGGAGGGTCCAGATACGCAGTATTTT.

This rearrangement joins TRBV24-1 to TRBJ2-1; D is undetermined. The CDR3 runs to 14 residues. The germline CDR1 and CDR2 sequences are KGHDR and SFDVKD. Deletions cut 4 bases from V and 1 base from J, with 7 bases between. The CDR3 region has the DNA TGTGCCACCAGTGAGACACTTTCCTACAATGAGCAGTTCTTC. It is translated as CATSETLSYNEQFF.

The chain couples TRBV20-1 to TRBJ2-7; D may be TRBD1 (6 bases). The CDR3 length is 14 residues. Per the germline V gene, CDR1 is DFQATT and CDR2 is SNEGSKA (reference sequence). V lost 1 base, J lost 4 bases, and 14 bases lay in between. CDR3 amino acids: CSARGPTGRYEQYF. CDR3 in DNA: TGCAGTGCTAGAGGGCCGACAGGCAGATACGAGCAGTACTTC.

This clonotype has ten or more counts. The J gene is TRBJ2-7, the V gene TRBV6-2 or TRBV6-3, with unresolved D. The CDR3 totals 11 residues. Per germline, CDR1 MNHEY and CDR2 SVGEGT. V was trimmed by 2 bases and J by 5 bases, leaving 4 bases between them. The CDR3 DNA reads as TGTGCCAGCAGTTACCCGGACGAGCAGTACTTC. Its translation is CASSYPDEQYF.